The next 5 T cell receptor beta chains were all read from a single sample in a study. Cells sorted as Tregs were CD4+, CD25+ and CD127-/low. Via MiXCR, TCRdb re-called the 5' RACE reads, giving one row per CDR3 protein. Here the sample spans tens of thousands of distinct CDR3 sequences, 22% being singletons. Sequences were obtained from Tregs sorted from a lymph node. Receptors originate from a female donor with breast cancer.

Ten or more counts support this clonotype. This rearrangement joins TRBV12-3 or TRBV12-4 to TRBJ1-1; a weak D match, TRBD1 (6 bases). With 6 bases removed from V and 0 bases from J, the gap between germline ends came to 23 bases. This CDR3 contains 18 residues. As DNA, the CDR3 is TGTGCCAGCAGCCGAAGGGGTTTGGGGGGCCTTATGAACACTGAAGCTTTCTTT. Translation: CASSRRGLGGLMNTEAFF.

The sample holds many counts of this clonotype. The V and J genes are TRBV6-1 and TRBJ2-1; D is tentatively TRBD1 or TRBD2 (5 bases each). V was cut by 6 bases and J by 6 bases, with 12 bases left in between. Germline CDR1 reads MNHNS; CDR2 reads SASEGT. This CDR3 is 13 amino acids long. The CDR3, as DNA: TGTGCCAGCAGCCGGGACCCGATCAATGAGCAGTTCTTC. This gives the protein CASSRDPINEQFF.

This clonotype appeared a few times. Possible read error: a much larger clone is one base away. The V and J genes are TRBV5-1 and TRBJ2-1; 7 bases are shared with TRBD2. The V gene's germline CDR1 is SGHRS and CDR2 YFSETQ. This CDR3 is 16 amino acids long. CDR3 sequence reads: CAGSSHGAGEGNEQFF. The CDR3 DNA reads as TGCGCCGGCAGCTCCCATGGGGCGGGAGAAGGCAATGAGCAGTTCTTC.

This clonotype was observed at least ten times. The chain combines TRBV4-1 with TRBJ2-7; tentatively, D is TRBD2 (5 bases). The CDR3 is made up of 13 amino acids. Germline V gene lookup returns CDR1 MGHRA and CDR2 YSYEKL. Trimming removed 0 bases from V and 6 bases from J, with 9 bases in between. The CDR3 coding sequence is TGCGCCAGCAGCCAAGATCCCGCGGGCGAGCAGTACTTC. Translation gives CASSQDPAGEQYF.

The CDR3 loop reads CASSQAGSYEQYF. The DNA of the CDR3 is TGTGCCAGCAGCCAAGCTGGCAGCTACGAGCAGTACTTC. The chain carries TRBV3-1 and TRBJ2-7; D not resolved. Trimming removed 1 base at V and 3 bases at J, with 7 bases between. This CDR3 is built from 13 residues. From germline, CDR1 is LGHDT and CDR2 YNNKEL (reference sequence).